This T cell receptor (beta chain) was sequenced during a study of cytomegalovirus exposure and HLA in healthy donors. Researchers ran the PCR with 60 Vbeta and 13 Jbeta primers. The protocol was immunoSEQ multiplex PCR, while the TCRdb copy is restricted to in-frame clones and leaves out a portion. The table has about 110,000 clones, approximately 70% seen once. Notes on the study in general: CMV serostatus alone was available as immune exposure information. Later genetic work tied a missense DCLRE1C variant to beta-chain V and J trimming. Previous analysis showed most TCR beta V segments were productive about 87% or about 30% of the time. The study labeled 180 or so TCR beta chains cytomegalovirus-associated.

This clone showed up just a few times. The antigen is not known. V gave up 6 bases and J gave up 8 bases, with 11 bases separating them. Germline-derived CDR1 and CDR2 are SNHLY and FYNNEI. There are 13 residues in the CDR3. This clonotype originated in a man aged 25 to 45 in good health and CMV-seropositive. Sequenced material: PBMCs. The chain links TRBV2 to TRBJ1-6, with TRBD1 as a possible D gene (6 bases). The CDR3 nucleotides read TGTGCCAGCAGCGGGGACACCTATTCACCCCTCCACTTT. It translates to CASSGDTYSPLHF.